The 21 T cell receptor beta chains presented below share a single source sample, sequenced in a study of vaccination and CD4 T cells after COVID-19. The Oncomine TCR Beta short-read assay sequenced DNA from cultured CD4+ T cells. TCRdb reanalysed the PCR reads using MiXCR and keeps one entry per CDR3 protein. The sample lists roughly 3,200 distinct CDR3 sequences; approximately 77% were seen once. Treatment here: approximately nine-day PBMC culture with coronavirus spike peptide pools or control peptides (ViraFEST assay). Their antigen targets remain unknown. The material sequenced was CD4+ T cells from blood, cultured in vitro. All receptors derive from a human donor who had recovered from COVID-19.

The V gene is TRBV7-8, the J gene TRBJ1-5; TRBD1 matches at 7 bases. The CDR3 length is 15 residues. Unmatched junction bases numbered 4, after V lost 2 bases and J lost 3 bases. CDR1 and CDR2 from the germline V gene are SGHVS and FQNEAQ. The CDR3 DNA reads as TGTGCCAGCAGCTTACGTCAGGGGGTCAATCAGCCCCAGCATTTT. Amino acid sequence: CASSLRQGVNQPQHF.

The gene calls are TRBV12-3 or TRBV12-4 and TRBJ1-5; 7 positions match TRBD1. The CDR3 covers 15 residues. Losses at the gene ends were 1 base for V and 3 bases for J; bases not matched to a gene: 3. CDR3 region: CASSLGGQVNQPQHF. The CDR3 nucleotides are TGTGCCAGCAGTTTAGGTGGACAGGTCAATCAGCCCCAGCATTTT.

CDR3: CASRSRQLNTEAFF. CDR3 DNA: TGTGCCAGCAGGTCCAGACAGTTGAACACTGAAGCTTTCTTT. The chain carries TRBV6-1 and TRBJ1-1; D possibly corresponds to TRBD1 (5 bases). The germline V gene encodes CDR1 MNHNS and CDR2 SASEGT. The V gene lost 6 bases and the J gene lost 0 bases, with 11 bases spanning the gap. The CDR3 loop spans 14 amino acids.

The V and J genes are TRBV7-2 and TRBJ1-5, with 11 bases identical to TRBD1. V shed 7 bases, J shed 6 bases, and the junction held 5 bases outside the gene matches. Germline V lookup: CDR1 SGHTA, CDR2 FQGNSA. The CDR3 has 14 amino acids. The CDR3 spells CASMGQGEFQPQHF. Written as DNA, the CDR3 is TGTGCCAGCATGGGACAGGGGGAATTTCAGCCCCAGCATTTT.

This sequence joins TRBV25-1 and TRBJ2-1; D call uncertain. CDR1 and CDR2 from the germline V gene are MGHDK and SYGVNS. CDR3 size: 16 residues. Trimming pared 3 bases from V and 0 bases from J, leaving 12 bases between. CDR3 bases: TGTGCCAGCAGTGAGGTAGCAACAGACTCCTACAATGAGCAGTTCTTC. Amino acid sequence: CASSEVATDSYNEQFF.

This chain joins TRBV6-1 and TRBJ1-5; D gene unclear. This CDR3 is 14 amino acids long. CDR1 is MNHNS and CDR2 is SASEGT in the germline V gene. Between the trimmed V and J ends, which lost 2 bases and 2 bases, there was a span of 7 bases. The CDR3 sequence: CASSEQAGNQPQHF. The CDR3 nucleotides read TGTGCCAGCAGTGAACAAGCAGGCAATCAGCCCCAGCATTTT.

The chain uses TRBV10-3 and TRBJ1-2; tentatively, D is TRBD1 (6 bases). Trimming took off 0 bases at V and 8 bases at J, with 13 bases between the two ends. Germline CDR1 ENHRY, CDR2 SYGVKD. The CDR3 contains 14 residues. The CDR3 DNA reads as TGTGCCATCAGTGAGTCGGGGGGGGACAACGGCTACACCTTC. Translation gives CAISESGGDNGYTF.

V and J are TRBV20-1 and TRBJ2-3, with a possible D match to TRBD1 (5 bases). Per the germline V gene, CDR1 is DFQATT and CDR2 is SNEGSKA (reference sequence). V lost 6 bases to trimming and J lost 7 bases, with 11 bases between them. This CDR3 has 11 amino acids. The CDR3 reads CSAIGVNTQYF. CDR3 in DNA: TGCAGTGCCATAGGGGTGAATACGCAGTATTTT.

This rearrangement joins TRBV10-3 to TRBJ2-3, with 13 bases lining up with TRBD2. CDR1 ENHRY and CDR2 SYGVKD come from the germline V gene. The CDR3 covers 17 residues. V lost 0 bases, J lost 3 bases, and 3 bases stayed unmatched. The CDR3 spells CAISESRLAGGTDTQYF. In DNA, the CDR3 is TGTGCCATCAGTGAGTCTCGACTAGCGGGGGGAACAGATACGCAGTATTTT.

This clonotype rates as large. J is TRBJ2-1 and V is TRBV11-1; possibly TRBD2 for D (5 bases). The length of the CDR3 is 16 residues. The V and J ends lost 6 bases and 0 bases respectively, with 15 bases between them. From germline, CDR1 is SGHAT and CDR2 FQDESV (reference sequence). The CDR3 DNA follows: TGTGCCAGCAGTTCCCCGGAGGCCGACTCCTACAATGAGCAGTTCTTC. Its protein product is CASSSPEADSYNEQFF.

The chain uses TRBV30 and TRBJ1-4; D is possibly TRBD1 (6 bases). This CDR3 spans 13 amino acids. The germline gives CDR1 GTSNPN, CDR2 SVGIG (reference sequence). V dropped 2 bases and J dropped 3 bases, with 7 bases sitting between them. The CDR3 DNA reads TGTGCCTGGAGTCCAGGGGCTAATGAAAAACTGTTTTTT. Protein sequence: CAWSPGANEKLFF. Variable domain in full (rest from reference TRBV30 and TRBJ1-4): SQTIHQWPATLVQPVGSPLSLECTVEGTSNPNLYWYRQAAGRGLQLLFYSVGIGQISSEVPQNLSASRPQDRQFILSSKKLLLSDSGFYLCAWSPGANEKLFFGSGTQLSVL.

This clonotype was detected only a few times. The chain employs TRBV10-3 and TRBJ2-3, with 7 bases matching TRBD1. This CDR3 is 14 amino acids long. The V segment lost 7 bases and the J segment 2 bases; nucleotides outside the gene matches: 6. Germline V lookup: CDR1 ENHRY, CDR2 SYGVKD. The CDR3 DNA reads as TGTGCCATCAAGGGGGCGTATAACACAGATACGCAGTATTTT. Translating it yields CAIKGAYNTDTQYF.

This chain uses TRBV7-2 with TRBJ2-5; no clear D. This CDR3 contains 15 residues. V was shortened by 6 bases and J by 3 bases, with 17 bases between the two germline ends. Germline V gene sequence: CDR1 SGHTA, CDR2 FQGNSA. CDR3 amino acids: CASSRAPGSKETQYF. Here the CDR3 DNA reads TGTGCCAGCAGTCGAGCCCCCGGGTCTAAAGAGACCCAGTACTTC.

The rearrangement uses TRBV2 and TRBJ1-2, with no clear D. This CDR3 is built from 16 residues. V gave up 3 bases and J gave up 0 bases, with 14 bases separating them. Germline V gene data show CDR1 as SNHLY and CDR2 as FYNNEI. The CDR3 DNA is TGTGCCAGCAGTGATGGTGTGAGTTACGCTAACTATGGCTACACCTTC. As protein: CASSDGVSYANYGYTF.

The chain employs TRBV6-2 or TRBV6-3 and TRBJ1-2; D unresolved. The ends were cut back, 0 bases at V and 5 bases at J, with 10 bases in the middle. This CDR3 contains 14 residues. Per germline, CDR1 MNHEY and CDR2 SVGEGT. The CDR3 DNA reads TGTGCCAGCAGTTACTCTTCGGGAAAGTATGGCTACACCTTC. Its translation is CASSYSSGKYGYTF.

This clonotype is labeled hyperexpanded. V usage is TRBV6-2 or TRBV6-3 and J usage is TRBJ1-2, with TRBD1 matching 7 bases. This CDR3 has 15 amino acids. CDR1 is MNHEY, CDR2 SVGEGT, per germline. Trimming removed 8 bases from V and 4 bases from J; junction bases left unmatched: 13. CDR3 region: CASAGRQGSFYGYTF. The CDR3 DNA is TGTGCCAGCGCGGGGAGACAGGGAAGTTTCTATGGCTACACCTTC.

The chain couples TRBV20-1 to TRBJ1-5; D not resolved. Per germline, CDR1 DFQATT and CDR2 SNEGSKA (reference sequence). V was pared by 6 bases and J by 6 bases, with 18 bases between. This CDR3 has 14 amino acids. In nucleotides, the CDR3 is TGCAGTGCCGCCCTCTCACTCGGAAGTCAGCCCCAGCATTTT. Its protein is CSAALSLGSQPQHF.

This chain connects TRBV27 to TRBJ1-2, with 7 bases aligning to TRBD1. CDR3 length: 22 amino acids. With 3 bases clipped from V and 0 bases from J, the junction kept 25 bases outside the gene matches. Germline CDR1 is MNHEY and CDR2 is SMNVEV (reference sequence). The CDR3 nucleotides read TGTGCCAGCAGTTTTGAGGGGAGAGGTATTGGGGACAGATATTTAGCTAACTATGGCTACACCTTC. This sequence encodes CASSFEGRGIGDRYLANYGYTF.

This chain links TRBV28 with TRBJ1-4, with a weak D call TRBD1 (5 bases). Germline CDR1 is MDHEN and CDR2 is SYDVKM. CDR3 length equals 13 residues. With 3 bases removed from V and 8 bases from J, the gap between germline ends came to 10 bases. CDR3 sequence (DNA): TGTGCCAGCAGTTTTCCGGGACGCGAAAAACTGTTTTTT. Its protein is CASSFPGREKLFF.

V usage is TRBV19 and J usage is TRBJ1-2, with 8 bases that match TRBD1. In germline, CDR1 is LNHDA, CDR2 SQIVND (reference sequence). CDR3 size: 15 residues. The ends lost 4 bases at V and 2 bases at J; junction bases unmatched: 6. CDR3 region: CASSTRTGPNYGYTF. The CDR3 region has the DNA TGTGCCAGTAGTACCCGGACAGGGCCGAACTATGGCTACACCTTC.

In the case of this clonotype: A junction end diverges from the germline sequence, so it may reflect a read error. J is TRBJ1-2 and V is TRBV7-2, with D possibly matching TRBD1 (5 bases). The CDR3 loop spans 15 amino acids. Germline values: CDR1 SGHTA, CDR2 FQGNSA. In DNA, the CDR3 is TGTGCCAGCAGCATAGCCCCGGGGGCTAACTATGGCTACACCTTC. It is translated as CASSIAPGANYGYTF. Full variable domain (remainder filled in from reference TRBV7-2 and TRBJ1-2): GAGVSQSPSNKVTEKGKDVELRCDPISGHTALYWYRQSLGQGLEFLIYFQGNSAPDKSGLPSDRFSAERTGGSVSTLTIQRTQQEDSAVYLCASSIAPGANYGYTFGSGTRLTVV.